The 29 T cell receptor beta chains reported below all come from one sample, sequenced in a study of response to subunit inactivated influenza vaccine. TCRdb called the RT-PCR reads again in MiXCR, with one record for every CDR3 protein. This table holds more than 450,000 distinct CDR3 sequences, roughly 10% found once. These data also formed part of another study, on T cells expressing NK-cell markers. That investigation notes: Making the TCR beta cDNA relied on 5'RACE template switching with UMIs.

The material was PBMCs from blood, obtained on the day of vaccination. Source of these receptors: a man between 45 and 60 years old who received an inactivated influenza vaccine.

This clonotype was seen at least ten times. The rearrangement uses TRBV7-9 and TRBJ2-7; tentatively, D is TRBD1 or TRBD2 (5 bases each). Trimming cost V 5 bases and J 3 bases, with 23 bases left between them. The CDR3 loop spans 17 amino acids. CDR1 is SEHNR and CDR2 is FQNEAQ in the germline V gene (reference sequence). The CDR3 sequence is CASSPTRGLDNYYEQYF. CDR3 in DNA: TGTGCCAGCAGCCCAACTCGGGGTTTGGACAACTACTACGAGCAGTACTTC.

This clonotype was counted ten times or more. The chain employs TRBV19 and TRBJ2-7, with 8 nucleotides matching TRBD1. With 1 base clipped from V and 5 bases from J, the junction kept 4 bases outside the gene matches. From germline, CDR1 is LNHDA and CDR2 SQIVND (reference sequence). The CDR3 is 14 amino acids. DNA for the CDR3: TGTGCCAGTAGTATAGGACAGGGGAGTCACGAGCAGTACTTC. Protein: CASSIGQGSHEQYF.

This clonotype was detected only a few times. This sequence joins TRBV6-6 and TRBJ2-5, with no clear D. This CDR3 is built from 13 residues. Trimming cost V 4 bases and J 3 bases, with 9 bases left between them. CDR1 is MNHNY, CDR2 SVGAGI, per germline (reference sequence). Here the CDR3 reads CASSWTAKETQYF. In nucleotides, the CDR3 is TGTGCCAGCAGTTGGACGGCTAAAGAGACCCAGTACTTC.

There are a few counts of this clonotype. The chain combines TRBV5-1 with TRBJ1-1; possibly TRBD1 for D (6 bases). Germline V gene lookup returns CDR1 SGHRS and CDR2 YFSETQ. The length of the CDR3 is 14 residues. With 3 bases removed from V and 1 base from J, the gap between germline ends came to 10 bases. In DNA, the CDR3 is TGCGCCAGCAGCTGGACAGAAGGGAACACTGAAGCTTTCTTT. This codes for CASSWTEGNTEAFF. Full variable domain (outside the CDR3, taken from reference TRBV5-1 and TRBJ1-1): KAGVTQTPRYLIKTRGQQVTLSCSPISGHRSVSWYQQTPGQGLQFLFEYFSETQRNKGNFPGRFSGRQFSNSRSEMNVSTLELGDSALYLCASSWTEGNTEAFFGQGTRLTVV.

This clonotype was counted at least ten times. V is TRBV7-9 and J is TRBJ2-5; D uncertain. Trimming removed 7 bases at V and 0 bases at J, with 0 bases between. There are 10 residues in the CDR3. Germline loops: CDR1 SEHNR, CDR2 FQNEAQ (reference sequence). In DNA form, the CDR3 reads TGTGCCAGCAACCAAGAGACCCAGTACTTC. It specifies CASNQETQYF.

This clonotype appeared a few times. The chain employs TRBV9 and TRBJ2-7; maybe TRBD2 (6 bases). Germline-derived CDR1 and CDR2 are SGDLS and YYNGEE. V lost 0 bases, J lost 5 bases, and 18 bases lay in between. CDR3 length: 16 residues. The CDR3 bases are TGTGCCAGCAGCGTAGCTTCCCGGGGACTTGGCCACGAGCAGTACTTC. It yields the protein CASSVASRGLGHEQYF.

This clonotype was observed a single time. CDR3 nucleotides: TGCGCCAGCAGTCGACCGGGACAGGATAGCAATCAGCCCCAGCATTTT. This sequence encodes CASSRPGQDSNQPQHF. The chain carries TRBV23-1 and TRBJ1-5; 8 bases map to TRBD1. TRBV23-1 belongs to the ORF category, with a function that is uncertain. J gave up 0 bases and V 4 bases, and 5 bases lay outside the gene matches. The length of the CDR3 is 16 residues.

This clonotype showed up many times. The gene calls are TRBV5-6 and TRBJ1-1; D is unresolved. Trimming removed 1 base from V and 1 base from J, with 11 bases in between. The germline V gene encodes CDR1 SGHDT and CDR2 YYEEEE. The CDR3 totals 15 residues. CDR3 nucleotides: TGTGCCAGCAGCTTGTCTCCTCCGGAGAACACTGAAGCTTTCTTT. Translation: CASSLSPPENTEAFF.

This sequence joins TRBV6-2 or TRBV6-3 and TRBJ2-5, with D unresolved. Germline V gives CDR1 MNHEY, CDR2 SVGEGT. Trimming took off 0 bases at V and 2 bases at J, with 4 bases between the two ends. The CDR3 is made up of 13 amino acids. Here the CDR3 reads CASSYSLQETQYF. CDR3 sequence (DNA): TGTGCCAGCAGTTACTCGCTACAAGAGACCCAGTACTTC.

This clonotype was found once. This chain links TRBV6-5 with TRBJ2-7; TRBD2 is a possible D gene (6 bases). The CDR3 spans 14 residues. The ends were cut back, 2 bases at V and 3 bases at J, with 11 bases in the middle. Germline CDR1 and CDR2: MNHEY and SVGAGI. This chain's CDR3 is CASSYGGTVYEQYF. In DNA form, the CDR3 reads TGTGCCAGCAGTTACGGGGGGACGGTCTACGAGCAGTACTTC.

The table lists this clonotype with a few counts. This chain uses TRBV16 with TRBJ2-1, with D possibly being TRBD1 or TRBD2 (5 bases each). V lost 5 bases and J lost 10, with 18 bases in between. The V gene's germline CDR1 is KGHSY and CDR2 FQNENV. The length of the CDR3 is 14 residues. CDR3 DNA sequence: TGTGCCAGCAGCGTATCTGGGGGAAATTGGGAGCAGTTCTTC. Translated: CASSVSGGNWEQFF. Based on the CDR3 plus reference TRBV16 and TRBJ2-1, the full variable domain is GEEVAQTPKHLVRGEGQKAKLYCAPIKGHSYVFWYQQVLKNEFKFLISFQNENVFDETGMPKERFSAKCLPNSPCSLEIQATKLEDSAVYFCASSVSGGNWEQFFGPGTRLTVL.

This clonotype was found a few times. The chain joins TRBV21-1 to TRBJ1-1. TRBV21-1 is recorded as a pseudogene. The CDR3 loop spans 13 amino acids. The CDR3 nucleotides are TGTGCCAGCAGCAACGCAGGGCTCACTGAAGCTTTCTTT. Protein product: CASSNAGLTEAFF.

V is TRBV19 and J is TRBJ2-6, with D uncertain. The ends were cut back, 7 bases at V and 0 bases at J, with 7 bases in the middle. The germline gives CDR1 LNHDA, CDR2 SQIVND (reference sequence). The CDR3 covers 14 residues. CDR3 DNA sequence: TGTGCCAGTATCGGGCGCTCTGGGGCCAACGTCCTGACTTTC. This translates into CASIGRSGANVLTF.

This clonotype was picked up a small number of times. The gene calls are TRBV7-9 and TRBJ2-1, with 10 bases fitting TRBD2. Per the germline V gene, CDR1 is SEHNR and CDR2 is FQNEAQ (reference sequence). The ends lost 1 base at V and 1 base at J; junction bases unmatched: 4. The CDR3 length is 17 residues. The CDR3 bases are TGTGCCAGCAGCTTAGGCTCTAGCGGGGGTTCCTACAATGAGCAGTTCTTC. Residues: CASSLGSSGGSYNEQFF.

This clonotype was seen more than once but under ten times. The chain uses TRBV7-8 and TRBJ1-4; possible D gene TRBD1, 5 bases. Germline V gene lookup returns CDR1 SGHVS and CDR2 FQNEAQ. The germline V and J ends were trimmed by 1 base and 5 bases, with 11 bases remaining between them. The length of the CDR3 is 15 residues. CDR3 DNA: TGTGCCAGCAGCTTAGACCGTCAGGGAAATGAAAAACTGTTTTTT. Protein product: CASSLDRQGNEKLFF.

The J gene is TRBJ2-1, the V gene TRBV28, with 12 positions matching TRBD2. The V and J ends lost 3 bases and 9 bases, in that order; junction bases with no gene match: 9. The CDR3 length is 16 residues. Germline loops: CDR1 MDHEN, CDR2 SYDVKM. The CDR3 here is CASSLVRLAGVAEQFF. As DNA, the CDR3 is TGTGCCAGCAGTTTGGTCCGACTAGCGGGAGTCGCTGAGCAGTTCTTC.

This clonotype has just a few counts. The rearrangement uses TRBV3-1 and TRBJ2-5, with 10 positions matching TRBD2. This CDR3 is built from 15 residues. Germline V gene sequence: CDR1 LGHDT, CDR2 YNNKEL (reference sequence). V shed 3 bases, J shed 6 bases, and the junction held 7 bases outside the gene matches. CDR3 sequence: CASSQLAGGPKTQYF. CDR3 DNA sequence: TGTGCCAGCAGCCAGTTAGCGGGAGGACCCAAGACCCAGTACTTC.

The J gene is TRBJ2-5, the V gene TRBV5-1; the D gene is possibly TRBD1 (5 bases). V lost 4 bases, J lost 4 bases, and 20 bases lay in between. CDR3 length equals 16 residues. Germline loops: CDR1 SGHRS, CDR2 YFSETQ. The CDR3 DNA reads TGCGCCAGCAGCCGCTCCCCATCAGGGCGCCGAGAGACCCAGTACTTC. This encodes CASSRSPSGRRETQYF.

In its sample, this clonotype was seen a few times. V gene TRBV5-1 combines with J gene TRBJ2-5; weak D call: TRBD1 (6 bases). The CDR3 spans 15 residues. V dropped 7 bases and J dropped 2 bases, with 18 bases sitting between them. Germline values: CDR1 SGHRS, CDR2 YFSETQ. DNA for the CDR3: TGCGCCAGCTGCCGTACTATGGACAGACAAGAGACCCAGTACTTC. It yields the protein CASCRTMDRQETQYF.

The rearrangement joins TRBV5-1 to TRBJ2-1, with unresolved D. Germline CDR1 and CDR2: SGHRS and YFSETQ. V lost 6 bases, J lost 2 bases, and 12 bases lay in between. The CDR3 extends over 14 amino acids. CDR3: CASKFLPAYNEQFF. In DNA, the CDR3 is TGCGCCAGCAAGTTCCTTCCAGCCTACAATGAGCAGTTCTTC.

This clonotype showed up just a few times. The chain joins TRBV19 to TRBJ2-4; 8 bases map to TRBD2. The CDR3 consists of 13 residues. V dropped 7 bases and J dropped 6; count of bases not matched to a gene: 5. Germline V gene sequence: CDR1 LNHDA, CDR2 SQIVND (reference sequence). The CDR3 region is CASTHRGGNIQYF. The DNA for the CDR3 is TGTGCCAGTACCCACCGGGGGGGAAACATTCAGTACTTC.

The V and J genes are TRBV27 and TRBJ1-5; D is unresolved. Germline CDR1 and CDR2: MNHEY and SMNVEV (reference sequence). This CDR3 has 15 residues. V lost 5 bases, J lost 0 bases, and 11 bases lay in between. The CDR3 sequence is CASSIGRNSNQPQHF. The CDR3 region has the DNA TGTGCCAGCAGTATAGGACGTAATAGCAATCAGCCCCAGCATTTT.

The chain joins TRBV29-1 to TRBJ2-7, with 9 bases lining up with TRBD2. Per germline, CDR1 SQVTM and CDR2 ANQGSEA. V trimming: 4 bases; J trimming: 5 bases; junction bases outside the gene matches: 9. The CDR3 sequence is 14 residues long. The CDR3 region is CSVVGAGGPHEQYF. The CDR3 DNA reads TGCAGCGTTGTAGGGGCGGGAGGGCCGCACGAGCAGTACTTC.

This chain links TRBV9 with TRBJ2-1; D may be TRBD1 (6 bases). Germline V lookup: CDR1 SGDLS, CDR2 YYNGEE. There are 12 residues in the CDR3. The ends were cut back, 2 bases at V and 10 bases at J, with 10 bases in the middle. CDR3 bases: TGTGCCAGCAGCGTGGCTCAGGGGGAGCAGTTCTTC. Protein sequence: CASSVAQGEQFF.

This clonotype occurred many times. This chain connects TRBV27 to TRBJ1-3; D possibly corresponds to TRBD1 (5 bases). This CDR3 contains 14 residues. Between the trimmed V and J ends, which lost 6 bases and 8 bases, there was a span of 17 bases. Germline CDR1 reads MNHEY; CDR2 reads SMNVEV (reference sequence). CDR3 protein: CASSSSGTDYTIYF. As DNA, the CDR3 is TGTGCCAGCAGCTCATCCGGGACCGATTACACCATATATTTT.

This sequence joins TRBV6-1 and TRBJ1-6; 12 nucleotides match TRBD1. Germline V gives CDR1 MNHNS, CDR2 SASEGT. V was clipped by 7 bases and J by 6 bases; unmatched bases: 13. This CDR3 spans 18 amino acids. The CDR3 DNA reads TGTGCCAGCAACAACCGGGGGACAGGGGGCGCAGGTAATTCACCCCTCCACTTT. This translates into CASNNRGTGGAGNSPLHF.

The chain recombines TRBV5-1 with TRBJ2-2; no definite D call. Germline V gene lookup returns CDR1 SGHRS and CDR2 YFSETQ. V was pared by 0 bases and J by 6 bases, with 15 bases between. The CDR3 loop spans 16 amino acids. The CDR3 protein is CASSLDFRAVAGELFF. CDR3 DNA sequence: TGCGCCAGCAGCTTGGACTTTCGGGCGGTGGCCGGGGAGCTGTTTTTT.

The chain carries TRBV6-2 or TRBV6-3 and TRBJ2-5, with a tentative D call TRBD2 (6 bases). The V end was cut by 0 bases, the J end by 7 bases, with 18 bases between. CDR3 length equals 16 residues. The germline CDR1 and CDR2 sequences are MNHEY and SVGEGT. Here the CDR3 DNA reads TGTGCCAGCAGTTACTCGATTATCTCTGGGGAGGCGACCCAGTACTTC. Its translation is CASSYSIISGEATQYF.

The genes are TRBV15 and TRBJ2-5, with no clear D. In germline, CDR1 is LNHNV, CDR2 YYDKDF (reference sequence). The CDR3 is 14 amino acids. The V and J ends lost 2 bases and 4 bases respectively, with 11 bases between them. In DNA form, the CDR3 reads TGTGCCACCAGCAGAACCTCCCCAGGAGAGACCCAGTACTTC. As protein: CATSRTSPGETQYF.